The present TCR beta chain was sequenced within a study of neurological immune-mediated disorders. Study findings and constraints: Patients with HTLV-1-associated myelopathy had the highest level of TCR clonal expansion, whereas patients with multiple sclerosis had the lowest level, falling beneath the level found in healthy controls.

For this clonotype: As yet, its antigen is unknown. With a much larger clone just one base away, this may be a read error.

TCRdb used MiXCR to reprocess the 5' RACE reads, holding one entry per CDR3 protein. The table includes 100,000 or so distinct CDR3 sequences, 3.5% to 4% detected once. Specimen: PBMCs. The clonotype comes from a woman in her late teens or twenties with multiple sclerosis.

In DNA form, the CDR3 reads TGTGACACCAGTGACTACACCGGGGAGCTGTTTTTT. Amino acid sequence: CDTSDYTGELFF. The V and J genes are TRBV24-1 and TRBJ2-2; D ambiguous. Germline V gives CDR1 KGHDR, CDR2 SFDVKD. The CDR3 loop spans 12 amino acids.